A single sample is the source of the 5 T cell receptor beta chains below, sequenced in a study of T-cell memory formation after mild COVID-19. From the 5' RACE reads, TCRdb called clonotypes with MiXCR, one entry per CDR3 protein. The repertoire consists of around 200,000 distinct CDR3 sequences, with over 20% occurring once and the leading ten covering 23%. Sequencing input: PBMCs or a T cell subset sorted from them (not recorded which). The receptors derive from an adult woman who had mild COVID-19 (a few samples of this study predate the infection). Cell type and time point are not known.

This chain links TRBV5-1 with TRBJ1-1, with 8 bases fitting TRBD1. From germline, CDR1 is SGHRS and CDR2 YFSETQ. V shed 3 bases, J shed 2 bases, and the junction held 9 bases outside the gene matches. This CDR3 contains 16 residues. The chain's CDR3 is CASSSGQAMGNTEAFF. The CDR3 DNA follows: TGCGCCAGCAGCTCGGGACAGGCCATGGGTAACACTGAAGCTTTCTTT.

The chain has TRBV29-1 and TRBJ2-1; D uncertain. Germline-derived CDR1 and CDR2 are SQVTM and ANQGSEA. This CDR3 spans 12 amino acids. The V end was cut by 0 bases, the J end by 8 bases, with 8 bases between. The CDR3 DNA reads as TGCAGCGTTGAAGATGGGTGGGATGAGCAGTTCTTC. It specifies CSVEDGWDEQFF.

The V gene is TRBV12-3 or TRBV12-4, the J gene TRBJ1-5, with D possibly matching TRBD1 (6 bases). Trimming pared 5 bases from V and 0 bases from J, leaving 8 bases between. The CDR3 length is 14 residues. The CDR3 is CASSTDSSNQPQHF. The DNA for the CDR3 is TGTGCCAGCAGTACGGACAGTAGCAATCAGCCCCAGCATTTT.

The rearrangement links TRBV7-6 to TRBJ2-1, with TRBD2 matching 8 bases. The CDR3 extends over 16 amino acids. Germline assignment: CDR1 SGHVS and CDR2 FNYEAQ. Losses at the gene ends were 1 base for V and 0 bases for J; bases not matched to a gene: 2. The CDR3 sequence is CASSLDSGTSYNEQFF. CDR3 DNA sequence: TGTGCCAGCAGCTTAGATAGCGGGACCTCCTACAATGAGCAGTTCTTC.

The chain is built from TRBV15 and TRBJ2-3, with D possibly matching TRBD1 (6 bases). The germline CDR1 and CDR2 sequences are LNHNV and YYDKDF (reference sequence). The CDR3 is made up of 17 amino acids. Trimming removed 5 bases from V and 0 bases from J, with 18 bases in between. The CDR3 protein is CATSYDRHSLSTDTQYF. The CDR3 nucleotides are TGTGCCACCAGCTACGACAGGCACTCTCTAAGCACAGATACGCAGTATTTT.